The TCR beta chain under discussion was sequenced for a study of robustness of blood B and T cell sequencing. Study results and limitations: Much larger blood volumes seemed needed to capture rare TCRbeta clonotypes.

As regards this clonotype: The antigen remains undetermined.

mRNA, not genomic DNA, served as the source for TCR beta repertoires. In germline, CDR1 is LNHNV, CDR2 YYDKDF (reference sequence). The CDR3 runs 16 residues. Losses at the gene ends were 1 base for V and 1 base for J; bases not matched to a gene: 5. A 5' template-switch oligo added a universal priming site during cDNA synthesis. Each cDNA molecule was tagged by a 12-nucleotide random UMI. TCRdb re-called the PCR reads with MiXCR, one entry per CDR3 protein. The sample consists of some 1,600 distinct CDR3 sequences, roughly two thirds of them appearing once. The V and J genes are TRBV15 and TRBJ1-1; the match to TRBD1 covers 8 bases. The specimen sequenced was peripheral blood. This sequence was found in a human donor in good health. CDR3 amino acids: CATSRGDRGSNTEAFF. In DNA, the CDR3 is TGTGCCACCAGCAGAGGTGACAGGGGCTCGAACACTGAAGCTTTCTTT.